Following are 13 T cell receptor beta chains from one sample sequenced in a study of blood T cell repertoires in COVID-19. Clones were read by immunoSEQ multiplex PCR, and TCRdb kept only the in-frame ones, dropping some. This table has 250,000 to 350,000 clones, nearly 90% appearing once. Sequenced input: PBMCs or T cells enriched from blood (not recorded which). The receptor source for this set is a young woman with acute COVID-19.

In this sample, this clone turned up a few times. The gene calls are TRBV7-2 and TRBJ2-2, with a tentative D call TRBD1 (5 bases). The CDR3 length is 16 residues. CDR1 SGHTA and CDR2 FQGNSA come from the germline V gene. Trimming removed 5 bases at V and 3 bases at J, with 16 bases between. The CDR3 is CASSKTQGRDTGELFF. The CDR3 DNA follows: TGTGCCAGCAGCAAAACCCAGGGAAGAGACACCGGGGAGCTGTTTTTT.

This clone was detected only a few times. The CDR3 region is CASSERTDTGELFF. CDR3 bases: TGCGCCAGCAGTGAAAGGACAGACACCGGGGAGCTGTTTTTT. This chain connects TRBV10-1 to TRBJ2-2; possible D gene TRBD1, 6 bases. The CDR3 is 14 residues long. Germline loops: CDR1 WNHNN, CDR2 SYGVQD (reference sequence). V lost 3 bases to trimming and J lost 3 bases, with 8 bases between them.

The genes are TRBV5-1 and TRBJ1-2; D perhaps matches TRBD1 (6 bases). This CDR3 has 12 amino acids. Trimming removed 4 bases from V and 5 bases from J, with 9 bases in between. The germline V gene encodes CDR1 SGHRS and CDR2 YFSETQ. The CDR3 here is CASSPQGYGYTF. Here the CDR3 DNA reads TGCGCCAGCAGCCCCCAGGGGTATGGCTACACCTTC.

This sequence joins TRBV6-5 and TRBJ2-7; the D is unclear. CDR1 is MNHEY and CDR2 is SVGAGI in the germline V gene. CDR3 size: 14 residues. Trimming removed 0 bases from V and 4 bases from J, with 10 bases in between. The CDR3 nucleotides read TGTGCCAGCAGTTACTCTGAGGCGCGGTACGAGCAGTACTTC. It translates to CASSYSEARYEQYF.

The chain is built from TRBV13 and TRBJ2-1; tentatively, D is TRBD2 (5 bases). Between the trimmed V and J ends, which lost 9 bases and 0 bases, there was a span of 18 bases. Germline V gene data show CDR1 as PRHDT and CDR2 as FYEKMQ (reference sequence). The CDR3 loop spans 16 amino acids. The CDR3 sequence is CASFLLGSYSYNEQFF. The CDR3 coding sequence is TGTGCCAGTTTTCTCTTGGGGAGTTACTCCTACAATGAGCAGTTCTTC.

V usage is TRBV7-9 and J usage is TRBJ2-7, with 7 positions matching TRBD1. Losses at the gene ends were 3 bases for V and 6 bases for J; bases not matched to a gene: 14. The CDR3 length is 16 residues. Germline CDR1 reads SEHNR; CDR2 reads FQNEAQ (reference sequence). In nucleotides, the CDR3 is TGTGCCAGCAGCTTCACTGGGGCAGGGGGTCAGGTCGAGCAGTACTTC. This codes for CASSFTGAGGQVEQYF.

The chain uses TRBV2 and TRBJ2-3, with 7 bases fitting TRBD1. After removal of 8 bases from V and 3 bases from J, the junction contained 11 bases not matched to a gene. This CDR3 region has 15 residues. Germline CDR1 and CDR2: SNHLY and FYNNEI. The CDR3 nucleotides read TGTGCCAGCCGCCCTGGGACAGTCGGGACAGATACGCAGTATTTT. The encoded protein is CASRPGTVGTDTQYF.

V gene TRBV6-5 combines with J gene TRBJ2-1; 10 bases are a match to TRBD1. J gave up 4 bases and V 6 bases, and 3 bases lay outside the gene matches. The CDR3 contains 14 residues. CDR1 is MNHEY and CDR2 is SVGAGI in the germline V gene. The CDR3 loop is CASRGTGAYNEQFF. The DNA of the CDR3 is TGTGCCAGCAGGGGGACAGGGGCGTACAATGAGCAGTTCTTC.

This chain joins TRBV7-9 and TRBJ2-7, with D unresolved. Germline CDR1 is SEHNR and CDR2 is FQNEAQ (reference sequence). The V and J ends lost 5 bases and 1 base respectively, with 9 bases between them. The CDR3 runs 13 residues. The CDR3 nucleotides read TGTGCCAGCAGCGGCCGGGTTTCCTACGAGCAGTACTTC. This gives the protein CASSGRVSYEQYF.

CDR3 sequence reads: CASSLSRGSNQPQHF. The CDR3 region has the DNA TGTGCCAGCAGTTTATCTCGGGGGAGCAATCAGCCCCAGCATTTT. The chain joins TRBV27 to TRBJ1-5, with D tentatively TRBD1 (5 bases). The germline V gene encodes CDR1 MNHEY and CDR2 SMNVEV (reference sequence). Deletions cut 0 bases from V and 1 base from J, with 7 bases between. There are 15 residues in the CDR3.

This chain connects TRBV3-1 (or the pseudogene TRBV3-2) to TRBJ2-4; D may be TRBD2 (6 bases). Germline V gene sequence: CDR1 LGHDT, CDR2 YNNKEL (reference sequence). Trimming stripped 4 bases from V and 0 bases from J, with 10 bases between. There are 15 residues in the CDR3. CDR3 region: CASSLRGIAKNIQYF. The CDR3 DNA reads as TGTGCCAGCAGCCTTCGGGGGATAGCCAAAAACATTCAGTACTTC.

The chain employs TRBV20-1 and TRBJ2-1; a possible D gene is TRBD2 (5 bases). Germline V CDR1 and CDR2: DFQATT, SNEGSKA (reference sequence). The CDR3 contains 11 residues. V was cut by 6 bases and J by 9 bases, with 12 bases left in between. This CDR3 is CSARTRGEQFF. CDR3 nucleotides: TGCAGTGCCCGGACCCGGGGTGAGCAGTTCTTC.

The chain is built from TRBV9 and TRBJ2-1, with TRBD2 matching over 14 bases. This CDR3 region has 17 residues. With 2 bases clipped from V and 5 bases from J, the junction kept 6 bases outside the gene matches. Germline V gives CDR1 SGDLS, CDR2 YYNGEE. This CDR3 reads CASSVRLAGGLDNEQFF. The CDR3 coding sequence is TGTGCCAGCAGCGTCAGACTAGCGGGGGGGCTCGACAATGAGCAGTTCTTC.